A selection of T cell receptor beta chains follows, all from one sample in a study of blood T cell repertoires in COVID-19. TCRdb keeps only in-frame clones here, not all; method: immunoSEQ multiplex PCR. The sample carries under 80,000 clones, just under 80% recorded once. The sample was peripheral blood. The receptors here all came from a human donor in a cohort sampled during active COVID-19. The CDR3 runs from the conserved cysteine through the conserved F or W. A D gene is named only where the DNA matches it firmly. Size is omitted from some rows. Given values are once, few, many or a class for expanded clones.

abundance | j_gene | d_gene | v_gene | CDR3nt | CDR3aa
. | TRBJ2-7 | . | TRBV5-1 | TGCGCCAGCAGCTTTAGTACAGGTTCAACCTACGAGCAGTACTTC | CASSFSTGSTYEQYF
few | TRBJ2-7 | TRBD2 | TRBV27 | TGTGCCAGCAGTGGGGGGGGACTAGCGGGACCCATATCCGAGCAGTACTTC | CASSGGGLAGPISEQYF
once | TRBJ1-5 | TRBD1 | TRBV28 | TGTGCCAGCAGAAGACAGGGCCGGCAGCCCCAGCATTTT | CASRRQGRQPQHF
. | TRBJ2-5 | TRBD2 | TRBV4-3 | TGCGCCAGGAATGGTGCGGGAGAAAAAGAGACCCAGTACTTC | CARNGAGEKETQYF
. | TRBJ2-5 | . | TRBV5-1 | TGCGCCAGCAGGAGGGCTTCGGAGACCCAGTACTTC | CASRRASETQYF
once | TRBJ1-6 | . | TRBV4-2 | TGTGCCAGCAGCCAAGAGGCTGATAATTCACCCCTCCACTTT | CASSQEADNSPLHF
. | TRBJ2-4 | . | TRBV10-3 | TGTGCCATCAGTGACTCACGGGAAAACATTCAGTACTTC | CAISDSRENIQYF
. | TRBJ2-7 | TRBD2 | TRBV7-9 | TGTGCCAGCAGCTCAAGGACTAGCGGGAGAACACACGAGCAGTACTTC | CASSSRTSGRTHEQYF
. | TRBJ2-5 | TRBD1 | TRBV7-9 | TGTGCCAGCAGCCCCCGACAGGGGGAGACCCAGTACTTC | CASSPRQGETQYF
. | TRBJ2-1 | TRBD1 | TRBV18 | TGTGCCAGCTCACCGCCGACCACAGGGGCAGACAATGAGCAGTTCTTC | CASSPPTTGADNEQFF
. | TRBJ1-4 | TRBD1 | TRBV5-1 | TGCGCCAGCAGCTTGGCCTCCACCGGGACAGGGGAGAAGAAACTGTTTTTT | CASSLASTGTGEKKLFF
few | TRBJ2-1 | . | TRBV7-3 | TGTGCCAGCAGCTTGGGAGGTGAGCAGTTCTTC | CASSLGGEQFF
. | TRBJ2-7 | TRBD1 | TRBV18 | TGTGCCAGCTCACTAGGGACAGGGGCTTCCTACGAGCAGTACTTC | CASSLGTGASYEQYF
. | TRBJ2-3 | TRBD1 | TRBV4-3 | TGCGCCAGCAGCCCTTCCGGACAGGGATGGACAGATACGCAGTATTTT | CASSPSGQGWTDTQYF
. | TRBJ2-7 | . | TRBV19 | TGTGCCAGTAGTATCGGGCCCCTGACTACCTACGAGCAGTACTTC | CASSIGPLTTYEQYF
. | TRBJ1-2 | . | TRBV28 | TGTGCCAGCAGCTACAGGGAGAACTATGGCTACACCTTC | CASSYRENYGYTF
. | TRBJ2-1 | TRBD1 | TRBV6-7 | TGTGCCAGCAGTTGGCGACAGGGGCACCTCGAGGATGAGCAGTTCTTC | CASSWRQGHLEDEQFF